This entry features one T cell receptor (beta chain) sequence. This clone was counted once. Its antigen target is currently unknown. Per-base qualities were not stored, and no clone one base away is much larger. The CDR3 contains 13 residues, cysteine and phenylalanine counted. The retained sequence is limited to the CDR3, 39 bases, with the frame set at the first base. V loses 8 bases, J loses 0 bases, and the germline ends lie 9 bases apart. Via the germline V gene, CDR1 is SNHLY and CDR2 FYNNEI. TCR sequencing with the immunoSEQ assay provided the T-cell fraction in tumor and uninvolved lung tissue. The study's own analysis went as follows. For survival analysis, patients were split into high (upper tertile) and low (lower two tertiles) T-cell fraction groups and compared by log-rank test. A signed-rank test was used to test differences in T-cell fraction between paired tumor and uninvolved lung samples. TCRdb took over this immuneACCESS table, retaining in-frame rearrangements with V and J assigned. Such tables are incomplete; in checked studies, under half of the missing clones stem from an unresolved V gene, and the remainder is unexplained. From that table come the V and J calls and clone size; the DNA was used to work out D and trimming. This sample holds about 7,000 clones; over 75% were observed only once. More than 7% of the sample belongs to the ten largest clones.

The sample comes from a study of tumor-infiltrating lymphocytes in localized non-small cell lung cancer (dated by TCRdb to the early 2020s). In terms of the full investigation: Patients whose samples were collected after neoadjuvant chemotherapy, as well as both smokers and never-smokers and several histologies, were included in the cohort. Each patient contributed resected tumor tissue and uninvolved lung tissue from the same patient, described as non-adjacent to the tumor. TCR sequencing was one of several integrated assays, alongside flow cytometry, multiplex immunofluorescence, RNA-seq, exome sequencing and proteomics, applied to the same patients. The overall ICON cohort comprised under 170 surgical patients with localized non-small cell lung cancer whose tumors were resected. A total of roughly 51 patients were part of the paired comparison of immunoSEQ T-cell fraction between tumor and uninvolved lung.

ICON enrollment began in the first half of 2016, and the last patient was enrolled in late 2018. From a subcohort of 76 patients, fresh tumor and matched uninvolved tissue were collected for in-depth immune analyses, including TCR sequencing. DNA isolated from bulk tissue, without cell sorting, was used for TCR sequencing. The study at large found these results: Tumor T-cell fraction from TCR sequencing was not associated with recurrence-free survival (p = 0.61). Because assay coverage varied across patients depending on available tissue quantity, TCR sequencing was performed for only a subset of the cohort. In line with immunofluorescence CD3 counts, TCRbeta sequencing supported higher T cell infiltration in tumors compared with uninvolved lung tissue. TCR-derived T-cell fraction did not differ between the flow cytometry-defined immunotypes IM1 (good prognosis) and IM2 (poor prognosis). Because different assays used different pieces of the same tissue, technical variation could not be distinguished from intratumor heterogeneity.

The receptor was isolated from a human donor with non-small cell lung cancer. The sequencing input was lung tumor tissue. The chain links TRBV2 with TRBJ2-3; confidence is insufficient to name the D gene. In nucleotides, the sequence is TGTGCCAGCCAGGACGCAAGCACAGATACGCAGTATTTT. Its protein reads: CASQDASTDTQYF.